This passage covers 24 T cell receptor beta chains from one sample sequenced in a study of control samples from healthy donors and cancer patients. The method was immunoSEQ multiplex PCR; TCRdb's version includes in-frame clones alone and lacks a portion of them. There are roughly 24,000 clones in the sample; roughly four fifths occur only once, and less than 30% lies in the top ten. Sequencing was carried out using PBMCs. The receptors were gathered from a man aged 55 to 70 with colorectal cancer.

The chain recombines TRBV7-6 with TRBJ1-3; D gene ambiguous. CDR3 length: 13 residues. Trimming cost V 5 bases and J 10 bases, with 15 bases left between them. Germline V CDR1 and CDR2: SGHVS, FNYEAQ. The CDR3 loop reads CASSPGSVGTIYF. Here the CDR3 DNA reads TGTGCCAGCAGCCCGGGGTCTGTCGGAACCATATATTTT.

J is TRBJ1-2 and V is TRBV7-2; the D gene is possibly TRBD1 (6 bases). The V gene's germline CDR1 is SGHTA and CDR2 FQGNSA. The germline V and J ends were trimmed by 1 base and 7 bases, with 13 bases remaining between them. This CDR3 spans 14 amino acids. In nucleotides, the CDR3 is TGTGCCAGCAGCTTAGGGCAGGGGTCAGGTGGCTACACCTTC. This translates into CASSLGQGSGGYTF.

This clone came up once. The CDR3 sequence: CASSVAGFSYEQYF. The CDR3 nucleotides read TGTGCCAGCAGCGTAGCTGGGTTCTCCTACGAGCAGTACTTC. V is TRBV9 and J is TRBJ2-7; D is ambiguous. Germline assignment: CDR1 SGDLS and CDR2 YYNGEE. The V end was cut by 0 bases, the J end by 0 bases, with 7 bases between. The CDR3 covers 14 residues.

The gene calls are TRBV24-1 and TRBJ2-2; 9 bases match TRBD1. Losses at the gene ends were 6 bases for V and 2 bases for J; bases not matched to a gene: 18. There are 20 residues in the CDR3. CDR1 is KGHDR, CDR2 SFDVKD, per germline. CDR3 in DNA: TGTGCCACCAGTCCTGATATGTTAATCGACAGGGGGGGCAACACCGGGGAGCTGTTTTTT. This sequence encodes CATSPDMLIDRGGNTGELFF.

In this sample, this clone turned up a few times. The chain is built from TRBV5-1 and TRBJ1-1, with 8 bases lining up with TRBD1. J was trimmed by 6 bases and V by 4 bases; bases with no gene match: 5. The CDR3 contains 13 residues. The germline V gene has CDR1 SGHRS and CDR2 YFSETQ. The CDR3: CASSLDRGAEAFF. Here the CDR3 DNA reads TGCGCCAGCAGCCTCGACAGGGGCGCTGAAGCTTTCTTT.

This chain links TRBV9 with TRBJ2-2, with D tentatively TRBD1 (6 bases). Trimming pared 7 bases from V and 4 bases from J, leaving 23 bases between. The germline V gene encodes CDR1 SGDLS and CDR2 YYNGEE. This CDR3 contains 17 residues. The CDR3 DNA reads as TGTGCCAGCGGAGCCAGGGGTTCATTCACCATCACCGGGGAGCTGTTTTTT. Protein: CASGARGSFTITGELFF. The full variable domain, its missing parts supplied by reference TRBV9 and TRBJ2-2, is DSGVTQTPKHLITATGQRVTLRCSPRSGDLSVYWYQQSLDQGLQFLIQYYNGEERAKGNILERFSAQQFPDLHSELNLSSLELGDSALYFCASGARGSFTITGELFFGEGSRLTVL.

The chain combines TRBV5-4 with TRBJ2-5; D remains unclear. Per the germline V gene, CDR1 is SGHNT and CDR2 is YYREEE (reference sequence). CDR3 length: 13 residues. The V end was cut by 3 bases, the J end by 5 bases, with 11 bases between. Written as DNA, the CDR3 is TGTGCCAGCAGCTCCCACGCCTTGGAGACCCAGTACTTC. Translated: CASSSHALETQYF.

The rearrangement uses TRBV4-3 and TRBJ1-2; 9 bases are a match to TRBD1. The CDR3 is 14 amino acids. Trimming cost V 4 bases and J 4 bases; bases outside gene matches: 4. CDR1 LGHNA and CDR2 YSLEER come from the germline V gene. CDR3 protein: CASSPTGGIYGYTF. CDR3 DNA sequence: TGCGCCAGCAGCCCGACAGGGGGAATCTATGGCTACACCTTC.

This clone occurred once. This chain joins TRBV6-5 and TRBJ1-2, with 7 bases that match TRBD1. Trimming took 2 bases from V and 8 from J; bases not matched to a gene: 8. The CDR3 spans 14 residues. Germline CDR1 MNHEY, CDR2 SVGAGI. In DNA, the CDR3 is TGTGCCAGCAGTTACCGTCGACAGGGCGGAGGCTACACCTTC. Translating it yields CASSYRRQGGGYTF.

This chain uses TRBV2 with TRBJ2-7; 8 nucleotides align to TRBD2. In germline, CDR1 is SNHLY, CDR2 FYNNEI. The CDR3 length is 13 residues. The V and J ends lost 2 bases and 12 bases, in that order; junction bases with no gene match: 9. In nucleotides, the CDR3 is TGTGCCAGCAGTGAACAGGATCGGGGGGGCCTGTACTTC. Protein product: CASSEQDRGGLYF.

In its sample, this clone is medium-sized. The chain employs TRBV30 and TRBJ2-7; D is undetermined. The CDR3 loop spans 11 amino acids. Trimming took 1 base from V and 4 from J, leaving 5 bases between them. CDR1 and CDR2 from the germline V gene are GTSNPN and SVGIG (reference sequence). CDR3 sequence: CAWSDSYEQYF. CDR3 sequence (DNA): TGTGCCTGGAGTGACTCATACGAGCAGTACTTC.

The sample holds a few counts of this clone. The rearrangement links TRBV6-5 to TRBJ1-5; D is perhaps TRBD1 (5 bases). Germline CDR1 MNHEY, CDR2 SVGAGI. Trimming took off 5 bases at V and 2 bases at J, with 10 bases between the two ends. This CDR3 is 14 amino acids long. The CDR3 sequence is CASSPGSGNQPQHF. CDR3 bases: TGTGCCAGCAGTCCAGGGTCCGGCAATCAGCCCCAGCATTTT.

This chain links TRBV20-1 with TRBJ2-1; the D gene is possibly TRBD2 (6 bases). CDR1 and CDR2 (germline): DFQATT, SNEGSKA (reference sequence). This CDR3 is built from 11 residues. Trimming shortened V by 1 base and J by 14 bases, and 12 bases separated the two germline ends. CDR3 sequence reads: CSARASPSEFF. CDR3 DNA: TGCAGTGCTAGAGCATCGCCTAGCGAGTTCTTC.

The rearrangement joins TRBV11-3 to TRBJ2-2; tentatively, D is TRBD1 (6 bases). Germline V gives CDR1 SGHNT, CDR2 YENEEA. The CDR3 has 13 amino acids. V shed 0 bases and J shed 10 bases, with 9 bases lying between them. CDR3 sequence reads: CASSLDSGEELFF. The CDR3 DNA follows: TGTGCCAGCAGCTTAGACTCAGGGGAGGAGCTGTTTTTT.

V is TRBV2 and J is TRBJ1-3; D not certain. CDR3 size: 13 residues. V was pared by 6 bases and J by 0 bases, with 6 bases between. Germline CDR1 and CDR2: SNHLY and FYNNEI. The CDR3 region is CASSRNSGNTIYF. For the CDR3, the DNA is TGTGCCAGCAGCAGGAACTCTGGAAACACCATATATTTT.

The chain employs TRBV5-1 and TRBJ1-3; tentatively, D is TRBD1 (6 bases). The ends were cut back, 4 bases at V and 0 bases at J, with 14 bases in the middle. The CDR3 runs 16 residues. CDR1 and CDR2 from the germline V gene are SGHRS and YFSETQ. As DNA, the CDR3 is TGCGCCAGCAGCAAGGACAGTGCATACTCTGGAAACACCATATATTTT. Translation: CASSKDSAYSGNTIYF. Combining the CDR3 with reference TRBV5-1 and TRBJ1-3 gives the whole variable domain KAGVTQTPRYLIKTRGQQVTLSCSPISGHRSVSWYQQTPGQGLQFLFEYFSETQRNKGNFPGRFSGRQFSNSRSEMNVSTLELGDSALYLCASSKDSAYSGNTIYFGEGSWLTVV.

The gene calls are TRBV5-4 and TRBJ2-1; TRBD2 matches at 8 bases. CDR1 is SGHNT, CDR2 YYREEE, per germline (reference sequence). The CDR3 has 14 residues. The junction had 6 bases not matched to a gene; V was cut back by 0 bases and J by 10 bases. The CDR3 DNA reads TGTGCCAGCAGCTTGGGTAGCGGGACGGGCGAGCAGTTCTTC. Translated, it gives CASSLGSGTGEQFF.

This chain uses TRBV24-1 with TRBJ2-1; D is perhaps TRBD1 (6 bases). V lost 9 bases to trimming and J lost 8 bases, with 19 bases between them. This CDR3 has 14 amino acids. CDR1 KGHDR and CDR2 SFDVKD come from the germline V gene. Here the CDR3 DNA reads TGTGCCACCGCAAGGCCGTCAGGGGCACATGAGCAGTTCTTC. It is translated as CATARPSGAHEQFF.

This chain joins TRBV5-1 and TRBJ1-2; 9 nucleotides agree with TRBD1. V gave up 3 bases and J gave up 4 bases; unmatched junction bases: 4. This CDR3 region has 14 residues. CDR1 is SGHRS and CDR2 is YFSETQ in the germline V gene. CDR3: CASSWGQGSYGYTF. Written as DNA, the CDR3 is TGCGCCAGCAGCTGGGGACAGGGATCCTATGGCTACACCTTC. The full variable domain, in which reference TRBV5-1 and TRBJ1-2 provide the parts outside the CDR3, is KAGVTQTPRYLIKTRGQQVTLSCSPISGHRSVSWYQQTPGQGLQFLFEYFSETQRNKGNFPGRFSGRQFSNSRSEMNVSTLELGDSALYLCASSWGQGSYGYTFGSGTRLTVV.

CDR3 in DNA: TGTGCCAGCAGCCCCAACGGAGGAAAAGGCTACACCTTC. It yields the protein CASSPNGGKGYTF. This chain uses TRBV25-1 with TRBJ1-2; D is ambiguous. CDR1 is MGHDK, CDR2 SYGVNS, per germline. Deletions cut 6 bases from V and 8 bases from J, with 16 bases between. There are 13 residues in the CDR3.

The CDR3 sequence is CSVKEGMNSGANVLTF. DNA of the CDR3: TGCAGCGTTAAGGAGGGGATGAACTCTGGGGCCAACGTCCTGACTTTC. The rearrangement uses TRBV29-1 and TRBJ2-6; tentative D call: TRBD2 (6 bases). This CDR3 contains 16 residues. The germline V gene encodes CDR1 SQVTM and CDR2 ANQGSEA. V was pared by 5 bases and J by 0 bases, with 14 bases between.

As for this clone: The junction and the germline gene differ at one end; a read error may be behind it. The J gene is TRBJ2-2, the V gene TRBV19; the D call may be TRBD1 or TRBD2 (5 bases each). The CDR3 has 13 residues. In germline, CDR1 is LNHDA, CDR2 SQIVND (reference sequence). The CDR3 DNA is TGTGCCAGTAGTATCCACGGAGCTGGGGGGCTGTTTTTT. It specifies CASSIHGAGGLFF.

The chain joins TRBV2 to TRBJ1-2; no clear D. V lost 5 bases and J 7 bases, leaving 20 bases between the germline ends. The CDR3 totals 15 residues. The germline CDR1 and CDR2 sequences are SNHLY and FYNNEI. The CDR3 reads CASSILDGYTFGYTF. The CDR3 nucleotides are TGTGCCAGCAGTATCCTGGACGGCTATACGTTTGGCTACACCTTC.

The V and J genes are TRBV7-6 and TRBJ2-3; 15 bases map to TRBD2. CDR1 and CDR2 (germline): SGHVS, FNYEAQ. This CDR3 contains 20 residues. Trimming at V came to 5 bases and at J to 3 bases, leaving 15 bases not matched to a gene. As DNA, the CDR3 is TGTGCCAGCAGCCTTGAACATCCGGGACTAGCGGGGGGATTTACAGATACGCAGTATTTT. Protein sequence: CASSLEHPGLAGGFTDTQYF.